The present T cell receptor (beta chain) was sequenced within a study of shared clonotypes between healthy human individuals. Study-level findings and limits: Clonotype sharing among the donors was expected to vary with sequencing depth.

Only in-frame clones appear in the TCRdb table, and some are missing; sequencing was by immunoSEQ multiplex PCR. The data hold millions of clones, with around nine tenths observed a single time. The study enrolled healthy HIV-negative adults without recent acute infections or vaccinations as donors. A word on this clone: Its antigen is still unknown.

The sample taken for sequencing was naive CD4+ T cells sorted from blood. The subset was: CD45RA+ positively selected. The clonotype originates from a man between 18 and 29 years old in good health.

CDR3 sequence reads: CASSEEGVGPLHF. The CDR3 bases are TGTGCCAGCAGTGAAGAAGGAGTGGGGCCCCTCCACTTT. V and J are TRBV6-1 and TRBJ1-6; the D is unclear. Germline V gene sequence: CDR1 MNHNS, CDR2 SASEGT. Trimming cost V 1 base and J 13 bases, with 11 bases left between them. This CDR3 is 13 amino acids long.